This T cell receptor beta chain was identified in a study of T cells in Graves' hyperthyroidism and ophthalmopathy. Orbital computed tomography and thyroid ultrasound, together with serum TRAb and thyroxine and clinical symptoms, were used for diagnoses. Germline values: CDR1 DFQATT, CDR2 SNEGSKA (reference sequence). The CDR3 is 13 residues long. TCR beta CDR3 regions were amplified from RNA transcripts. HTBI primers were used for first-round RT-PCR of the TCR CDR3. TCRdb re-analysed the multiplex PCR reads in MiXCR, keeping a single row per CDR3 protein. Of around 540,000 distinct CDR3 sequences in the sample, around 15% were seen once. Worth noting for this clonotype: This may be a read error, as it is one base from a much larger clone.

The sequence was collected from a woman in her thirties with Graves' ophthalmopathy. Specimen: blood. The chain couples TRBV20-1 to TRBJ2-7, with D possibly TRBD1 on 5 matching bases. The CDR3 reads CSASIARGYEQHF. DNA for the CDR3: TGCAGTGCTAGTATTGCTAGGGGCTACGAGCAGCACTTC.